The sequence of this T cell receptor (beta chain) was determined in a study of cytomegalovirus exposure and HLA in healthy donors. General study points: In a later analysis, several top co-occurrence clusters appeared linked to parvovirus B19, influenza, CMV and Epstein-Barr virus. When analyzed later, a missense DCLRE1C variant was found to be linked to TCR beta V- and J-gene trimming. An analysis that came later showed most CMV-associated TCR beta chains appearing HLA-restricted.

The PCR made use of 60 Vbeta and 13 Jbeta primers. Using immunoSEQ multiplex PCR, the repertoire was profiled, and TCRdb retains in-frame clones only, with some absent. The table records 130,000 to 150,000 clones, over 70% of them present only once. The CDR3 totals 14 residues. V shed 4 bases, J shed 5 bases, and the junction held 3 bases outside the gene matches. Germline CDR1 SGDLS, CDR2 YYNGEE. A remark on this clone: The antigen is unknown.

The source of this sequence is a man between 40 and 49 years old in good health and CMV-seronegative. The V and J genes are TRBV9 and TRBJ1-5; 10 bases are shared with TRBD1. Sequencing input: PBMCs. The CDR3 coding sequence is TGTGCCAGCAGCACCGGACAGGGGGATCAGCCCCAGCATTTT. It translates to CASSTGQGDQPQHF.